This T cell receptor beta chain was profiled in a study of T cells in Graves' hyperthyroidism and ophthalmopathy. Details on this clonotype: Its antigen is still unknown. One end of the junction fails to match germline, which may point to a read error.

Graves' hyperthyroidism without ophthalmopathy progression within 18 months was termed stable. Hyperthyroidism, newly diagnosed and lasting under 2 months, affected patients aged 18 to 65. Fresh peripheral blood, roughly 9.6 ml, was the source of the PBMCs. CDR3 length: 14 amino acids. Germline CDR1 is SGHRS and CDR2 is YFSETQ. Study findings and constraints: Through a model of 13 V-J features, ophthalmopathy was separated from stable hyperthyroidism.

Amplification of TCR beta CDR3 regions was performed using RNA transcripts as template. During a first-round RT-PCR of the TCR CDR3, the HTBI primer set was used. One entry per CDR3 protein, called by TCRdb with MiXCR from the multiplex PCR reads. The sample shows about 760,000 distinct CDR3 sequences, roughly a third of them seen only once. The chain couples TRBV5-1 to TRBJ2-5, with D possibly called TRBD1 or TRBD2 (6 bases each). The specimen was blood. The sequence was collected from a woman in her forties with Graves' hyperthyroidism. The CDR3 sequence is CASSFRGVPETQYF. In DNA, the CDR3 is TGTGCCAGCAGCTTTAGGGGGGTCCCTGAGACCCAGTACTTC.